This entry is about one TCR beta chain. This clonotype was seen ten or more times. The specificity of this receptor is unknown. Base qualities are missing; no much larger clone stands one base away. Ophthalmopathy patients had moderately to severely active disease, Clinical Activity Score of at least 3, NOSPECS grade of at least 4, and disease duration under 3 months. Patients were excluded if they had other autoimmune diseases, uncontrolled infections, pregnancy or lactation. Diagnosis relied on clinical symptoms, serum thyroxine, TRAb, thyroid ultrasound and orbital computed tomography. Ficoll-Paque density gradient centrifugation was used to isolate PBMCs from around 10 ml of fresh peripheral blood. Total RNA was extracted with Trizol reagent and quality-checked on an Agilent 2100 Bioanalyzer. The data belong to a study of Graves' ophthalmopathy and Graves' hyperthyroidism listed by TCRdb under 2018. Describing the broader study: Peripheral blood samples were taken at the time of initial diagnosis, before any treatment was given. The study used signatures of the TCR beta repertoire to tell Graves' ophthalmopathy apart from Graves' hyperthyroidism and to predict which patients would progress to ophthalmopathy. In total, 135 blood samples were TCR-sequenced: around 42 ophthalmopathy, 75 hyperthyroidism and about 17 hyperthyroidism-to-ophthalmopathy patients. To explore V-J signatures distinguishing ophthalmopathy from hyperthyroidism, a discovery set of more than 95 patients (roughly 44 ophthalmopathy, about 57 stable hyperthyroidism) was enrolled. For independent validation, a separate cohort was made up of around 18 hyperthyroidism patients plus 17 patients who later progressed from hyperthyroidism to ophthalmopathy. In roughly 6 hyperthyroidism patients, the T-cell repertoires found in thyroid tissue were compared with those found in blood. After sampling, hyperthyroidism patients received methimazole starting at 30 mg daily, and ophthalmopathy patients received high-dose intravenous methylprednisolone. For training and testing, the 110 or so patients in the discovery cohort were randomly divided in a 7:3 ratio.

The CDR3 holds 15 amino acids from the cysteine to the phenylalanine. The sequence is cut down to CDR3 DNA, 45 bases in frame from base 1. At the junction V is shortened by 2 bases and J by 2 bases, with 13 bases in between. CDR1 and CDR2 (MDHEN, SYDVKM) derive from the germline V gene. For repertoire sequencing, TCR beta CDR3 regions were amplified from RNA transcripts. HTBI primers and the Qiagen OneStep RT-PCR kit were used in a first-round RT-PCR, which was followed by a second-round multiplex PCR, size selection and purification. Libraries were sequenced paired-end with 100 bp reads on an Illumina HiSeq2000. Concerning the study's data processing: Reads were processed with SOAPnuke, discarding reads with adapters, uncalled bases, mean Phred below 15, or no exact constant-primer or identifier match. COPE v1.2.5 was used to merge the high-quality paired reads. Each unique nucleotide sequence was defined as a clonotype, and clonotypes were aligned to IMGT TRB V, D and J references with MiTCR v1.1. Analysis was restricted to V-J combinations with a frequency above 0.0001, which covered 98% to 99.2% of repertoires. For each V-J combination, a TCR clonal expansion and chaos score was defined as F50 clonal expansion divided by the chaos observed in the TCRdist matrix. Features were reduced by Welch's t-statistics and random forest to approximately 13 V-J combinations, which fed a naive Bayes classifier. Thyroid-blood repertoire similarity was quantified with the Morisita-Horn index. TCRdb reran the public reads through fastp at Q25 and MiXCR, keeping productive beta chains. Rows are combined by CDR3 protein, so each entry shows the most common genes and DNA. These V and J calls rely on TCRdb rather than the paper's analysis. The sample contains about 480,000 distinct CDR3 sequences, about 15% of them found a single time. The ten biggest clones cover 9.8% of the sample.

The research as a whole found: In cross-validation, the 13-signature model distinguished ophthalmopathy from stable hyperthyroidism with 87.88% sensitivity and around 83% specificity, while in the test set the corresponding values were approximately 79% and 70%. In validation, the model predicted ophthalmopathy progression with over 60% sensitivity and approximately 75% specificity; eleven to twelve predicted patients were CT-confirmed with GO in a median of approximately six months. Most expanded thyroid clonotypes with a frequency above 0.001 also appeared in blood, which suggests that blood repertoires may reflect the immune response in the thyroid. Sample size was not predetermined statistically, and investigators were not blinded to group allocation.

This chain joins TRBV28 to TRBJ2-7, with a tentative D gene TRBD2 over 7 matching bases. Sequencing was carried out using blood. The receptor comes from a woman aged 25 to 45 with Graves' ophthalmopathy. Donor details come from another sample of the same person, matched by shared clones. The base sequence is TGTGCCAGCAGTTTAACGGGGGGCCCTACCTACGAGCAGTACTTC. It translates to CASSLTGGPTYEQYF.